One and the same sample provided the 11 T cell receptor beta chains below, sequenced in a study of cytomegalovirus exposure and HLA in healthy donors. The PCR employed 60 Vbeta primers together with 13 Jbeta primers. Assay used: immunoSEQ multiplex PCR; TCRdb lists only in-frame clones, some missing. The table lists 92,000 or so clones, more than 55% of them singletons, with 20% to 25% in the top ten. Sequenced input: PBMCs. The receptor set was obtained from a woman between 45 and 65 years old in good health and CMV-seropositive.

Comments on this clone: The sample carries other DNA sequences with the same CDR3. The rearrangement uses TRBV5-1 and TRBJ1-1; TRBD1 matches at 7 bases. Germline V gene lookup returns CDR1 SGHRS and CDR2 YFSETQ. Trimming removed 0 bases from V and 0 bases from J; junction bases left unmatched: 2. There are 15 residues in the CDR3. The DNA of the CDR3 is TGCGCCAGCAGCTTGGGACAGGGTATGAACACTGAAGCTTTCTTT. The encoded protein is CASSLGQGMNTEAFF.

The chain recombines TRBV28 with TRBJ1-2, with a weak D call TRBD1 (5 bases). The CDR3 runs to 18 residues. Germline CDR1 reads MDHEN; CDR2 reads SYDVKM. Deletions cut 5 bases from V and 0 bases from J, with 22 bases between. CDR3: CASSTLFLQDKTNYGYTF. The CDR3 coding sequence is TGTGCCAGCAGTACCCTCTTTTTACAGGACAAGACTAACTATGGCTACACCTTC.

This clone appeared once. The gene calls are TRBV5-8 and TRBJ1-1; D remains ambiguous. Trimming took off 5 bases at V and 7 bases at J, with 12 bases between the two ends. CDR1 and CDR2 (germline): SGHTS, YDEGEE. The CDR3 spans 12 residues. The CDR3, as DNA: TGTGCCAGCAGGTTGATTTATTTTGAAGCTTTCTTT. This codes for CASRLIYFEAFF.

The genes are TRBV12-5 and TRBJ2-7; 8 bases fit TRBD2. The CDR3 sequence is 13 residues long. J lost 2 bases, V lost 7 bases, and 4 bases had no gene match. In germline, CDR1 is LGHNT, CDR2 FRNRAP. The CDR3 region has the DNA TGTGCTAGTGCCCCGGGGGGGACCTACGAGCAGTACTTC. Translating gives CASAPGGTYEQYF.

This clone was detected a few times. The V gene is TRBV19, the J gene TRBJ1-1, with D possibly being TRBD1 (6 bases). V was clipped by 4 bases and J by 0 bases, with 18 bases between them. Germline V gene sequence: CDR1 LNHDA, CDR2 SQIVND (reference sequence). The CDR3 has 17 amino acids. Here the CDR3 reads CASSTKWAGALNTEAFF. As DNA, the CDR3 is TGTGCCAGTAGTACGAAATGGGCAGGGGCCTTGAACACTGAAGCTTTCTTT. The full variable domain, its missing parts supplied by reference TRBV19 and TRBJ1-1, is DGGITQSPKYLFRKEGQNVTLSCEQNLNHDAMYWYRQDPGQGLRLIYYSQIVNDFQKGDIAEGYSVSREKKESFPLTVTSAQKNPTAFYLCASSTKWAGALNTEAFFGQGTRLTVV.

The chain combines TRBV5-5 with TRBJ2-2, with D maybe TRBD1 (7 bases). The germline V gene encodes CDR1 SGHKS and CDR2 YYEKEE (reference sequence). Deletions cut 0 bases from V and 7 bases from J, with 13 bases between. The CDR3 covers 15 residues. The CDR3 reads CASSLGQGGIGELFF. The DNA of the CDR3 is TGTGCCAGCAGCTTGGGGCAGGGGGGAATCGGGGAGCTGTTTTTT. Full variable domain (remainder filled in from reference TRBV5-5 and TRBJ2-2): DAGVTQSPTHLIKTRGQQVTLRCSPISGHKSVSWYQQVLGQGPQFIFQYYEKEERGRGNFPDRFSARQFPNYSSELNVNALLLGDSALYLCASSLGQGGIGELFFGEGSRLTVL.

The chain's CDR3 is CASSLDFSRYSGNTIYF. The DNA for the CDR3 is TGTGCCAGCAGCTTAGACTTCTCCAGGTACTCTGGAAACACCATATATTTT. The genes are TRBV7-8 and TRBJ1-3; no definite D call. The CDR3 has 17 amino acids. The germline V gene encodes CDR1 SGHVS and CDR2 FQNEAQ. Between the trimmed V and J ends, which lost 1 base and 0 bases, there was a span of 13 bases.

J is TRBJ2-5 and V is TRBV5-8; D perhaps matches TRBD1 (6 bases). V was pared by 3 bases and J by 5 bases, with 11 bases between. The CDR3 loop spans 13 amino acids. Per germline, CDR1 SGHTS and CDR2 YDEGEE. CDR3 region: CASSSTGQETQYF. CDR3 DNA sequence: TGTGCCAGCAGCTCGACAGGTCAGGAGACCCAGTACTTC.

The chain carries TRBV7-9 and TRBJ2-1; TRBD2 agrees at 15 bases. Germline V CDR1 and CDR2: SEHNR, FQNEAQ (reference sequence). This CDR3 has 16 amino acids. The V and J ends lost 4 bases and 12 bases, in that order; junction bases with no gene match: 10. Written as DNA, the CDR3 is TGTGCCAGCAGCTCCCGGACTAGCGGGGGGGTTATCGGGCAGTTCTTC. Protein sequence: CASSSRTSGGVIGQFF.

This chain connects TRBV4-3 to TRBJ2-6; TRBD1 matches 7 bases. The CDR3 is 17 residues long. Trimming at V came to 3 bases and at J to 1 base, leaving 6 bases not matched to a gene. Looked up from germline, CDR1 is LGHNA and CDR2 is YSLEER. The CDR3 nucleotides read TGCGCCAGCAGCCAGGAACCACAGGGGTCTGGGGCCAACGTCCTGACTTTC. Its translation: CASSQEPQGSGANVLTF.

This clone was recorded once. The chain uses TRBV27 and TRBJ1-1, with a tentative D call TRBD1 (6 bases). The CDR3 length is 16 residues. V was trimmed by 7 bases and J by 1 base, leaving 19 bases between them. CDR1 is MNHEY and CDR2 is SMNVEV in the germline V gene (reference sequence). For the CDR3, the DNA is TGTGCCAGCAAAATCTTCCCGGACAGCCCGAACACTGAAGCTTTCTTT. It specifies CASKIFPDSPNTEAFF.